One sample yielded the 20 T cell receptor beta chains listed below, sequenced in a study of breast tumors, draining lymph nodes, adjacent tissues. Breast cancer patients provided tissue from their axillary draining lymph nodes. TCRdb called the multiplex PCR reads again in MiXCR, with one record for every CDR3 protein. The sample holds about 230,000 distinct CDR3 sequences, 32% seen once. Sequencing used axillary lymph node tissue. The receptors derive from a female donor with breast cancer. Some clones in this sample may be carry-over from other donors' samples.

This clonotype was counted many times. This chain connects TRBV20-1 to TRBJ2-5; D uncertain. Germline assignment: CDR1 DFQATT and CDR2 SNEGSKA (reference sequence). The CDR3 is made up of 13 amino acids. Trimming shortened V by 0 bases and J by 1 base, and 6 bases separated the two germline ends. CDR3 residues: CSARELPQETQYF. CDR3 DNA sequence: TGCAGTGCTAGAGAGCTGCCCCAAGAGACCCAGTACTTC.

Ten or more counts support this clonotype. The chain employs TRBV19 and TRBJ1-4, with D perhaps matching TRBD1 (6 bases). The V gene's germline CDR1 is LNHDA and CDR2 SQIVND (reference sequence). The CDR3 is 14 amino acids. V was clipped by 6 bases and J by 0 bases, with 8 bases between them. CDR3 DNA sequence: TGTGCCAGTAGGGACAGTGCAACTAATGAAAAACTGTTTTTT. Translation: CASRDSATNEKLFF.

V usage is TRBV30 and J usage is TRBJ1-2; TRBD1 might be the D (6 bases). There are 16 residues in the CDR3. Germline values: CDR1 GTSNPN, CDR2 SVGIG (reference sequence). V was pared by 4 bases and J by 3 bases, with 21 bases between. The CDR3 spells CAWNGLHEQGYYGYTF. CDR3 sequence (DNA): TGTGCCTGGAACGGCCTACATGAACAGGGATACTATGGCTACACCTTC.

This clonotype occurred many times. The chain links TRBV5-1 to TRBJ1-4, with a tentative D call TRBD1 (5 bases). The CDR3 contains 14 residues. CDR1 and CDR2 from the germline V gene are SGHRS and YFSETQ. V dropped 2 bases and J dropped 7 bases, with 12 bases sitting between them. DNA of the CDR3: TGCGCCAGCAGCTTTTCGCCAGGGAGTGAAAAACTGTTTTTT. Amino acid sequence: CASSFSPGSEKLFF.

This clonotype was observed at least ten times. The chain couples TRBV6-6 to TRBJ2-7; D may be TRBD2 (6 bases). The CDR3 loop spans 13 amino acids. Germline V CDR1 and CDR2: MNHNY, SVGAGI (reference sequence). V was pared by 6 bases and J by 3 bases, with 12 bases between. The CDR3 protein is CASSPVGGYEQYF. CDR3 DNA: TGTGCCAGCAGCCCGGTGGGAGGCTACGAGCAGTACTTC.

This clonotype has a count of ten or more. V usage is TRBV11-1 and J usage is TRBJ2-7; D unclear. Trimming pared 1 base from V and 1 base from J, leaving 5 bases between. The length of the CDR3 is 13 residues. Per the germline V gene, CDR1 is SGHAT and CDR2 is FQDESV (reference sequence). CDR3 nucleotides: TGTGCCAGCAGCTTAGATGGGTCCTACGAGCAGTACTTC. It encodes CASSLDGSYEQYF. Full variable domain (rest looked up from reference TRBV11-1 and TRBJ2-7): EAEVAQSPRYKITEKSQAVAFWCDPISGHATLYWYRQILGQGPELLVQFQDESVVDDSQLPKDRFSAERLKGVDSTLKIQPAELGDSAMYLCASSLDGSYEQYFGPGTRLTVT.

This clonotype has ten or more counts. The chain links TRBV20-1 to TRBJ1-2, with TRBD1 matching 10 bases. Per germline, CDR1 DFQATT and CDR2 SNEGSKA (reference sequence). V was pared by 3 bases and J by 8 bases, with 3 bases of the junction left unmatched. This CDR3 is built from 12 residues. Here the CDR3 reads CSASGDRGGYTF. CDR3 in DNA: TGCAGTGCTAGTGGGGACAGGGGAGGCTACACCTTC.

The chain carries TRBV15 and TRBJ2-5; D unresolved. The CDR3 is made up of 15 amino acids. Trimming removed 1 base from V and 4 bases from J, with 13 bases in between. The germline gives CDR1 LNHNV, CDR2 YYDKDF (reference sequence). Here the CDR3 reads CATSRVVSSVETQYF. Here the CDR3 DNA reads TGTGCCACCAGCAGAGTGGTTAGCTCAGTAGAGACCCAGTACTTC.

There are many counts of this clonotype. V usage is TRBV7-9 and J usage is TRBJ1-4, with D possibly TRBD1 on 6 matching bases. The CDR3 has 19 amino acids. Germline lookup yields CDR1 SEHNR and CDR2 FQNEAQ (reference sequence). Between the trimmed V and J ends, which lost 4 bases and 8 bases, there was a span of 29 bases. In nucleotides, the CDR3 is TGTGCCAGCAGCTATCTAATTTCCGCGGACAGATGGGTGAAAGAAAAACTGTTTTTT. It specifies CASSYLISADRWVKEKLFF.

This clonotype appeared many times. The J gene is TRBJ2-1, the V gene TRBV25-1, with D maybe TRBD2 (6 bases). Trimming cost V 9 bases and J 7 bases, with 16 bases left between them. Germline CDR1 is MGHDK and CDR2 is SYGVNS. CDR3 length: 13 amino acids. This chain's CDR3 is CARGVGSGNEQFF. DNA of the CDR3: TGTGCCAGAGGGGTCGGGAGTGGGAATGAGCAGTTCTTC.

This clonotype was counted between two and nine times. A much more abundant neighbour one base away suggests this may be a read error. The gene calls are TRBV6-5 and TRBJ2-5; a possible D gene is TRBD1 (5 bases). Looked up from germline, CDR1 is MNHEY and CDR2 is SVGAGI. The ends were cut back, 5 bases at V and 2 bases at J, with 9 bases in the middle. The CDR3 consists of 13 residues. CDR3: CASSRNRQETQYF. The CDR3 bases are TGTGCCAGCAGTCGGAACAGGCAAGAGACCCAGTACTTC.

Comments on this clonotype: Since no conserved phenylalanine or tryptophan closes the CDR3, a read error is the likely cause. The chain employs TRBV9 and TRBJ2-1; D is undetermined. Germline V gene lookup returns CDR1 SGDLS and CDR2 YYNGEE. The CDR3 contains 15 residues. V was trimmed by 1 base and J by 6 bases, leaving 14 bases between them. CDR3 region: CASSVTTNPSNEQFL. The CDR3 DNA is TGTGCCAGCAGCGTAACCACTAACCCCAGCAATGAGCAGTTCCTC.

V is TRBV14 and J is TRBJ1-4, with 10 bases identical to TRBD1. Per the germline V gene, CDR1 is SGHDN and CDR2 is FVKESK. This CDR3 is 15 amino acids long. After removal of 4 bases from V and 6 bases from J, the junction contained 5 bases not matched to a gene. For the CDR3, the DNA is TGTGCCAGCAGCCGCCCCGGGACAGGGGATGAAAAACTGTTTTTT. It specifies CASSRPGTGDEKLFF.

The chain recombines TRBV3-1 with TRBJ2-1; D call uncertain. The CDR3 totals 12 residues. Germline CDR1 reads LGHDT; CDR2 reads YNNKEL (reference sequence). V was clipped by 1 base and J by 10 bases, with 8 bases between them. CDR3 in DNA: TGTGCCAGCAGCCAAGCACAGACAGAGCAGTTCTTC. This codes for CASSQAQTEQFF.

This clonotype has a count of ten or more. The V gene is TRBV7-9, the J gene TRBJ2-7, with 8 bases fitting TRBD1. V shed 5 bases and J 3 bases; nucleotides not matched to a gene: 9. The length of the CDR3 is 15 residues. Germline V CDR1 and CDR2: SEHNR, FQNEAQ (reference sequence). CDR3 nucleotides: TGTGCCAGCAGCGGTGGGACAGGAATTATCTACGAGCAGTACTTC. Protein product: CASSGGTGIIYEQYF.

This clonotype was counted many times. The chain has TRBV15 and TRBJ2-7, with 9 bases that match TRBD2. The ends lost 5 bases at V and 2 bases at J; junction bases unmatched: 13. This CDR3 spans 17 amino acids. Germline V gene lookup returns CDR1 LNHNV and CDR2 YYDKDF (reference sequence). CDR3 nucleotides: TGTGCCACCAGCGGCGACCCTTTTAGCGGGAGAACCTACGAGCAGTACTTC. Protein: CATSGDPFSGRTYEQYF.

In regard to this clonotype: A much larger clone is a single base away; this may be a read error. The V call is TRBV12-3 or TRBV12-4, the J call TRBJ2-7; no reliable D call. The V and J ends lost 3 bases and 5 bases respectively, with 5 bases between them. The CDR3 consists of 11 residues. The CDR3 DNA sequence: TGTGCCAGCAGTTTCGAGGACGAGCAGTACTTC. It is translated as CASSFEDEQYF.

The sample holds many counts of this clonotype. The V call is TRBV2, the J call TRBJ2-3, with unresolved D. Germline CDR1 reads SNHLY; CDR2 reads FYNNEI. There are 15 residues in the CDR3. V shed 3 bases and J shed 0 bases, with 10 bases lying between them. CDR3: CASSEGGSSTDTQYF. The CDR3 DNA is TGTGCCAGCAGTGAGGGCGGCTCTAGCACAGATACGCAGTATTTT.

This clonotype was picked up many times. The chain uses TRBV7-3 and TRBJ2-3, with 11 bases that match TRBD2. Germline CDR1 SGHTA, CDR2 FQGTGA. CDR3 length equals 17 residues. V lost 4 bases to trimming and J lost 1 base; unmatched junction nucleotides: 7. CDR3 DNA: TGTGCCAGCAGCTCCTCGCCGGGACTAGCGGGCACAGATACGCAGTATTTT. The encoded protein is CASSSSPGLAGTDTQYF.

The CDR3: CSFLTTNNEQFF. DNA for the CDR3: TGCAGCTTCCTTACTACGAACAATGAGCAGTTCTTC. The chain has TRBV29-1 and TRBJ2-1; D gene ambiguous. The germline V gene has CDR1 SQVTM and CDR2 ANQGSEA. Trimming removed 8 bases at V and 5 bases at J, with 13 bases between. The CDR3 has 12 amino acids.